This is a list of T cell receptor beta chains from one sample in a study of blood T cell repertoires in COVID-19. Sequencing used immunoSEQ multiplex PCR; TCRdb keeps in-frame clones, though not all of them. The repertoire includes fewer than 600,000 clones, around nine tenths of them detected once, and roughly 1.9% sits in the top ten. Source material: PBMCs or T cells enriched from blood (not recorded which). The receptors shown here come from a woman aged 40 to 50 who had recovered from COVID-19. CDR3s leave out the opening cysteine and the closing phenylalanine or tryptophan.

>TRBJ2-5|TRBV4-2
ASSQGDGRGETQY
>TRBJ1-1|TRBV5-4
ASSRGGRGRVTEAF
>TRBJ1-1|TRBV18
ASSRAGTTEAF
>TRBJ2-7|TRBV5-1
ASSSLKRRAESYEQY
>TRBJ1-5|TRBV30
AWSQQGNQPQH
>TRBJ2-1|TRBV15
ATSRDRSGGTLLNEQF
>TRBJ2-5|TRBV4-3
ASSQDLAGPAGTQY
>TRBJ1-2|TRBV5-1
ASWGLRGPNYGYT
>TRBJ2-5|TRBV19
ASSREREETQY
>TRBJ1-2|TRBV20-1
SASLPGSSGYT
>TRBJ2-2|TRBV7-2
ASSPRQTNTGELF
>TRBJ1-1|TRBV11-3
ASSHSLPRTGGIWDTEAF
>TRBJ2-7|TRBV5-1
ASSLTYSSYEQY
>TRBJ1-2|TRBV13
ASSPTTGNPYGYT
>TRBJ2-1|TRBV7-9
ATRGGLAEEF
>TRBJ1-6|TRBV20-1
SARQGTPLH
>TRBJ2-1|TRBV30
AWSRRVSSYNEQF
>TRBJ1-1|TRBV29-1
SGQGFVSEAF
>TRBJ1-5|TRBV15
ATSRDRGQLNQPQH
>TRBJ2-2|TRBV9
ASSVGGVTGELF
>TRBJ1-2|TRBV23-1
AMNRGNGYT
>TRBJ2-7|TRBV6-1
ASSDRTSGREQY
>TRBJ1-3|TRBV19
ASSGFSGNTIY
>TRBJ2-7|TRBV18
ASSLQGYEQY
>TRBJ1-5|TRBV7-2
ASSLFPPGQKSNQPQH
>TRBJ2-1|TRBV12-3/TRBV12-4
ASSIQGAGEQF
>TRBJ1-2|TRBV5-6
ASSFVRGSEGYT
>TRBJ2-3|TRBV4-3
ASSQAEGSTQY
>TRBJ2-2|TRBV27
ASSFYRAGELF
>TRBJ2-2|TRBV5-1
ASSQRPTRGNAGELF
>TRBJ1-2|TRBV5-6
ASSMGPGKQGLYGYT
>TRBJ1-1|TRBV4-3
ASSRVRNTEAF
>TRBJ1-2|TRBV14
ASSQLKDRGSFYGYT
>TRBJ2-7|TRBV3-1/TRBV3-2
ASSHSGQGAYEQY
>TRBJ1-5|TRBV7-9
ASSSRQANQPQH
>TRBJ1-1|TRBV7-9
ASNFPLVGTEAF
>TRBJ2-5|TRBV6-5
ASSINRGEGTQY
>TRBJ2-7|TRBV10-3
ATGQGDKAYEQY
>TRBJ1-1|TRBV19
ASSRQFDTEAF
>TRBJ2-3|TRBV10-3
AIGQLAETAHTQY
>TRBJ1-2|TRBV5-6
ASSLADGQGDSYGYT
>TRBJ2-5|TRBV27
ASSLRWTSGTPQETQY
>TRBJ2-6|TRBV3-1/TRBV3-2
ASSQERVAGANVLT
>TRBJ2-1|TRBV7-8
ASSRGTGNNEQF
>TRBJ2-3|TRBV7-9
ASRDRVEADTQY
>TRBJ2-7|TRBV4-2
ASSQGDREMYEQY
>TRBJ2-1|TRBV9
ASSVAFGGPDEQF
>TRBJ1-1|TRBV29-1
SVGGGGMEIEAF
>TRBJ2-5|TRBV2
ASSKNGQPVETQY
>TRBJ1-5|TRBV10-3
AISESGDRLYSNQPQH
>TRBJ2-2|TRBV5-1
ASSLLTGGKNGELF
>TRBJ2-7|TRBV18
ASSPTSGTYEQY
>TRBJ2-7|TRBV7-9
ASSYGLAGDSSYEQY
>TRBJ1-1|TRBV7-9
ASSLIIDWTEAF
>TRBJ2-5|TRBV6-5
AARGSGSSGETQY